A single sample gave rise to the 29 T cell receptor beta chains below, sequenced in a study of cytotoxic CD8 clonotypes in ibrutinib-treated CLL (dated by TCRdb to 2020 to 2022). The time point tag for this specimen amounts to: more than 10 months on ibrutinib. Libraries were built with the immunoSEQ multiplex PCR assay. TCRdb took this table from immuneACCESS and kept in-frame rearrangements with V and J called. Such tables lack part of the clones; where checked against another copy, unresolved V genes explain under half of the gap, and the rest is unexplained. The sample table contains tens of thousands of clones; only one count was recorded for roughly 50% of them. The top ten constitute around a third of the sample. The starting material was PBMCs, obtained after 12 months of ibrutinib treatment. The receptors were sampled from a human donor with chronic lymphocytic leukemia.

The rearrangement links TRBV5-1 to TRBJ2-7, with 8 bases aligning to TRBD2. Losses at the gene ends were 0 bases for V and 3 bases for J; bases not matched to a gene: 5. The CDR3 runs 15 residues. The germline gives CDR1 SGHRS, CDR2 YFSETQ. CDR3 sequence: CASSLVAGGGYEQYF. DNA of the CDR3: TGCGCCAGCAGCTTGGTGGCGGGAGGAGGCTACGAGCAGTACTTC.

J is TRBJ2-3 and V is TRBV9; D not certain. Germline V lookup: CDR1 SGDLS, CDR2 YYNGEE. The CDR3 consists of 14 residues. V gave up 0 bases and J gave up 0 bases, with 5 bases separating them. CDR3 protein: CASSVVGSTDTQYF. CDR3 coding DNA: TGTGCCAGCAGCGTAGTGGGCAGCACAGATACGCAGTATTTT.

This clone was counted only a few times. This rearrangement joins TRBV5-6 to TRBJ1-4, with 9 bases aligning to TRBD1. The CDR3 has 14 residues. V trimming: 5 bases; J trimming: 7 bases; junction bases outside the gene matches: 6. CDR1 is SGHDT and CDR2 is YYEEEE in the germline V gene. The CDR3 DNA sequence: TGTGCCAGCAGTTATAGACAGGGGGTTGAAAAACTGTTTTTT. Translated, it gives CASSYRQGVEKLFF.

J is TRBJ1-2 and V is TRBV28; 7 positions match TRBD1. CDR1 is MDHEN, CDR2 SYDVKM, per germline. This CDR3 contains 13 residues. After removal of 6 bases from V and 8 bases from J, the junction contained 9 bases not matched to a gene. DNA for the CDR3: TGTGCCAGCAGCGGAGGACAGGTGGAAGGCTACACCTTC. Translated, it gives CASSGGQVEGYTF.

CDR3 sequence: CASSKGGQPQHF. CDR3 coding DNA: TGTGCCAGCAGCAAAGGAGGCCAGCCCCAGCATTTT. The chain links TRBV21-1 to TRBJ1-5. TRBV21-1 is classified as a pseudogene. The CDR3 runs 12 residues.

The gene calls are TRBV18 and TRBJ1-1, with D possibly being TRBD1 (6 bases). Germline V gene lookup returns CDR1 KGHSH and CDR2 LQKENI. Trimming left V 3 bases short and J 5 bases short, with 16 bases between. This CDR3 comprises 15 residues. CDR3 nucleotides: TGTGCCAGCTCACCCGAAGGGGGGAGGAGGACTGAAGCTTTCTTT. Its translation: CASSPEGGRRTEAFF.

J is TRBJ1-2 and V is TRBV18; 7 bases map to TRBD1. The CDR3 totals 17 residues. The ends lost 3 bases at V and 5 bases at J; junction bases unmatched: 15. Germline CDR1 KGHSH, CDR2 LQKENI. In nucleotides, the CDR3 is TGTGCCAGCTCACCGGGGCTAGGGACAGACAGGGTGTATGGCTACACCTTC. This encodes CASSPGLGTDRVYGYTF.

This clone was picked up many times. This chain links TRBV6-6 with TRBJ1-5, with 7 nucleotides matching TRBD1. This CDR3 is 14 amino acids long. Trimming removed 6 bases from V and 2 bases from J; junction bases left unmatched: 4. CDR1 and CDR2 (germline): MNHNY, SVGAGI (reference sequence). The CDR3 region has the DNA TGTGCCAGCAGAGACAGGGATGGCAATCAGCCCCAGCATTTT. This sequence encodes CASRDRDGNQPQHF.

This clone was counted only a few times. This chain joins TRBV19 and TRBJ2-7; TRBD2 agrees at 9 bases. Germline loops: CDR1 LNHDA, CDR2 SQIVND (reference sequence). This CDR3 has 14 amino acids. V trimming: 3 bases; J trimming: 4 bases; junction bases outside the gene matches: 4. CDR3 nucleotides: TGTGCCAGTAGTATTAGCGGGAGTCAATACGAGCAGTACTTC. As protein: CASSISGSQYEQYF.

This clone was found a few times. The chain employs TRBV29-1 and TRBJ2-5; the match to TRBD1 covers 7 bases. The germline V gene encodes CDR1 SQVTM and CDR2 ANQGSEA. Trimming took 7 bases from V and 5 from J; bases not matched to a gene: 4. The CDR3 covers 11 residues. The CDR3 sequence is CSAGTVETQYF. In DNA form, the CDR3 reads TGCAGCGCAGGGACAGTGGAGACCCAGTACTTC.

CDR3 DNA sequence: TGTGCCAGCAGCGTAGGCCCTCGGGATCAGCAGTTCTTC. Translation: CASSVGPRDQQFF. This sequence joins TRBV9 and TRBJ2-1, with a possible D match to TRBD2 (5 bases). Trimming left V 0 bases short and J 11 bases short, with 12 bases between. The CDR3 consists of 13 residues. Germline CDR1 reads SGDLS; CDR2 reads YYNGEE.

This clone was seen a few times. One end of the junction does not line up with germline, which may come from a read error. V and J are TRBV5-8 and TRBJ2-7, with TRBD1 as a possible D gene (5 bases). CDR3 length: 14 residues. Germline V gene sequence: CDR1 SGHTS, CDR2 YDEGEE. CDR3 bases: TGTGCCAGCAGCTTGGTTACAGGTACCTATGAGCAGTACTTC. This sequence encodes CASSLVTGTYEQYF.

The CDR3 region has the DNA TGTGCCAGCAGCTCCGTCGGATTCTCTGGAAACACCATATATTTT. Translating gives CASSSVGFSGNTIYF. V is TRBV7-9 and J is TRBJ1-3; no clear D gene. Trimming removed 4 bases from V and 0 bases from J, with 10 bases in between. This CDR3 has 15 residues. Germline CDR1 is SEHNR and CDR2 is FQNEAQ (reference sequence).

V is TRBV19 and J is TRBJ1-5; 7 bases map to TRBD1. The CDR3 has 15 residues. Germline V CDR1 and CDR2: LNHDA, SQIVND (reference sequence). V lost 1 base to trimming and J lost 5 bases; unmatched junction nucleotides: 5. The CDR3 DNA sequence: TGTGCCAGTAGTATAGGACAGGGTTCGCATCAGCCCCAGCATTTT. Translation gives CASSIGQGSHQPQHF.

The gene calls are TRBV30 and TRBJ1-5; no firm D call. CDR3 size: 12 residues. The germline V and J ends were trimmed by 0 bases and 3 bases, with 3 bases remaining between them. Germline values: CDR1 GTSNPN, CDR2 SVGIG (reference sequence). CDR3 nucleotides: TGTGCCTGGAGTGTAGACAATCAGCCCCAGCATTTT. It codes for CAWSVDNQPQHF. Complete variable domain (other parts from reference TRBV30 and TRBJ1-5): SQTIHQWPATLVQPVGSPLSLECTVEGTSNPNLYWYRQAAGRGLQLLFYSVGIGQISSEVPQNLSASRPQDRQFILSSKKLLLSDSGFYLCAWSVDNQPQHFGDGTRLSIL.

The rearrangement uses TRBV6-6 and TRBJ2-7; 8 positions match TRBD2. This CDR3 comprises 16 residues. The V segment lost 7 bases and the J segment 1 base; nucleotides outside the gene matches: 12. Germline V gene sequence: CDR1 MNHNY, CDR2 SVGAGI (reference sequence). The CDR3, as DNA: TGTGCCAGCACTTTAGGGTCAGCGGGAGTGTCCTACGAGCAGTACTTC. It specifies CASTLGSAGVSYEQYF.

The chain carries TRBV5-1 and TRBJ2-7, with 10 bases identical to TRBD2. Germline V gene sequence: CDR1 SGHRS, CDR2 YFSETQ. After removal of 2 bases from V and 3 bases from J, the junction contained 8 bases not matched to a gene. This CDR3 comprises 16 residues. The CDR3 spells CASSFSSGSGGYEQYF. CDR3 DNA: TGCGCCAGCAGCTTTTCTAGCGGGAGTGGGGGCTACGAGCAGTACTTC.

This chain links TRBV29-1 with TRBJ2-3; a possible D gene is TRBD2 (6 bases). The CDR3 sequence is 16 residues long. Germline CDR1 reads SQVTM; CDR2 reads ANQGSEA. Trimming left V 6 bases short and J 5 bases short, with 24 bases between. In nucleotides, the CDR3 is TGCAGCGTGGGATACGTGCGGGGCTTGCGAGTAGATACGCAGTATTTT. Translated, it gives CSVGYVRGLRVDTQYF.

This clone was picked up one time. The V call is TRBV7-2, the J call TRBJ1-1; D might be TRBD1 (5 bases). This CDR3 comprises 14 residues. Germline V gene sequence: CDR1 SGHTA, CDR2 FQGNSA. Trimming shortened V by 6 bases and J by 6 bases, and 17 bases separated the two germline ends. CDR3 sequence reads: CASRMQGVGAEAFF. As DNA, the CDR3 is TGTGCCAGCAGGATGCAGGGAGTTGGCGCTGAAGCTTTCTTT.

This clone turned up a few times. This chain connects TRBV6-1 to TRBJ2-5, with TRBD2 matching over 11 bases. The germline V gene encodes CDR1 MNHNS and CDR2 SASEGT. CDR3 length: 15 residues. The trim removed 8 bases at V and 5 bases at J, leaving 10 bases unmatched. The CDR3 loop is CASLRGLAVGETQYF. CDR3 coding DNA: TGTGCCAGCCTTCGGGGACTAGCGGTAGGGGAGACCCAGTACTTC.

In its sample, this clone was seen many times. The chain uses TRBV28 and TRBJ1-1; TRBD1 matches 8 bases. Germline CDR1 reads MDHEN; CDR2 reads SYDVKM. The V and J ends lost 10 bases and 5 bases, in that order; junction bases with no gene match: 6. There are 12 residues in the CDR3. The DNA for the CDR3 is TGTGCCACCAGACAGGGGCAAACTGAAGCTTTCTTT. This translates into CATRQGQTEAFF.

J is TRBJ1-3 and V is TRBV6-1; D uncertain. V was clipped by 0 bases and J by 4 bases, with 13 bases between them. Germline CDR1 MNHNS, CDR2 SASEGT. The CDR3 sequence is 16 residues long. The CDR3 sequence is CASSEASQARGNTIYF. The CDR3 DNA follows: TGTGCCAGCAGTGAAGCGTCGCAGGCCCGCGGAAACACCATATATTTT.

This rearrangement joins TRBV6-6 to TRBJ2-7; perhaps TRBD2 as D (5 bases). Germline CDR1 MNHNY, CDR2 SVGAGI (reference sequence). CDR3 size: 12 residues. Trimming took off 6 bases at V and 9 bases at J, with 15 bases between the two ends. This chain's CDR3 is CASRSEERRQYF. In nucleotides, the CDR3 is TGTGCCAGCAGATCAGAAGAGCGGCGGCAGTACTTC.

The chain carries TRBV9 and TRBJ2-1; 12 nucleotides match TRBD2. CDR1 and CDR2 from the germline V gene are SGDLS and YYNGEE. CDR3 length: 15 residues. The V gene end was trimmed by 5 bases and the J gene end by 7 bases; junction bases not matched to a gene: 7. DNA of the CDR3: TGTGCCAGCAGTCGTAGACTAGCGGGAGCTAATGAGCAGTTCTTC. This sequence encodes CASSRRLAGANEQFF.

The V call is TRBV28, the J call TRBJ1-5; D unclear. The CDR3 covers 14 residues. Germline CDR1 MDHEN, CDR2 SYDVKM. Trimming pared 5 bases from V and 7 bases from J, leaving 15 bases between. The CDR3 here is CASSPRADEQPQHF. CDR3 coding DNA: TGTGCCAGCAGTCCTCGGGCTGACGAACAGCCCCAGCATTTT.

This chain links TRBV27 with TRBJ1-5; the match to TRBD1 covers 7 bases. Germline V gene lookup returns CDR1 MNHEY and CDR2 SMNVEV (reference sequence). CDR3 size: 14 residues. Trimming took 0 bases from V and 7 from J; bases not matched to a gene: 3. The CDR3 bases are TGTGCCAGCAGTTTATCGCCAGGGGGACAGCCCCAGCATTTT. This sequence encodes CASSLSPGGQPQHF.

This clone has a handful of counts. The chain employs TRBV27 and TRBJ1-2; TRBD1 might be the D (5 bases). CDR1 and CDR2 from the germline V gene are MNHEY and SMNVEV (reference sequence). With 3 bases removed from V and 2 bases from J, the gap between germline ends came to 13 bases. The CDR3 extends over 15 amino acids. This chain's CDR3 is CASSFKGSANYGYTF. Written as DNA, the CDR3 is TGTGCCAGCAGTTTTAAGGGGTCGGCGAACTATGGCTACACCTTC.

V usage is TRBV2 and J usage is TRBJ1-1, with 7 bases identical to TRBD1. Trimming at V came to 5 bases and at J to 5 bases, leaving 8 bases not matched to a gene. The CDR3 is 14 residues long. CDR1 and CDR2 from the germline V gene are SNHLY and FYNNEI. The CDR3 loop is CASSYDRAGTEAFF. Here the CDR3 DNA reads TGTGCCAGCAGTTATGACAGGGCAGGGACTGAAGCTTTCTTT.

V usage is TRBV10-3 and J usage is TRBJ1-4; D not resolved. The length of the CDR3 is 12 residues. V lost 4 bases, J lost 12 bases, and 12 bases lay in between. In germline, CDR1 is ENHRY, CDR2 SYGVKD. The CDR3 region is CAISVDTQELFF. Written as DNA, the CDR3 is TGTGCCATCAGTGTTGACACTCAGGAACTGTTTTTT.